This T cell receptor (beta chain) was captured in a study of blood T cells in healthy people across ages. Germline V gene lookup returns CDR1 SGHAT and CDR2 FQDESV (reference sequence). Trimming took 5 bases from V and 3 from J; bases not matched to a gene: 11. The CDR3 covers 16 residues. As concerns this clonotype: Its antigen is not identified.

The second PCR ran about 6 to 11 cycles with a sample-barcoded 5' primer and J-beta primers. TCRdb ran MiXCR on the 5' RACE reads and lists one entry per CDR3 protein. Of about 640,000 distinct CDR3 sequences in the sample, approximately 59% are singletons; the top ten hold around 37%. Study-wide results and caveats: Roughly linearly, TCR beta diversity per million T cells fell as age increased.

This clonotype was obtained from a man between 60 and 70 years old in good health. Sequenced material: blood. The gene calls are TRBV11-1 and TRBJ1-2; 8 nucleotides agree with TRBD1. The CDR3 loop is CASSRTRTGFHYGYTF. Here the CDR3 DNA reads TGTGCCAGCAGCCGTACCCGGACAGGGTTTCACTATGGCTACACCTTC.